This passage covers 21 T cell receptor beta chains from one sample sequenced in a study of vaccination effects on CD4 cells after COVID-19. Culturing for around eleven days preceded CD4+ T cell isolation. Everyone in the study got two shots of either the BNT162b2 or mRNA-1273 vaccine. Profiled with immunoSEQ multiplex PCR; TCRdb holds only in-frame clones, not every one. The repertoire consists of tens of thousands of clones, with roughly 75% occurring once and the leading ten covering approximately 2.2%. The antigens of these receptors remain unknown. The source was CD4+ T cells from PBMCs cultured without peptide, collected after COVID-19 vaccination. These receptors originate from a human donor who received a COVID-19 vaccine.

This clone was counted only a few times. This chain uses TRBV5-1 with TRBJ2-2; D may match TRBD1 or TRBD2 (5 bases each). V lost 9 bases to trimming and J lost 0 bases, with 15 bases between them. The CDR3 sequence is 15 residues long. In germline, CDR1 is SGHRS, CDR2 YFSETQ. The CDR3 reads CATLPGAANTGELFF. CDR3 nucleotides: TGCGCCACCCTTCCCGGGGCCGCGAACACCGGGGAGCTGTTTTTT.

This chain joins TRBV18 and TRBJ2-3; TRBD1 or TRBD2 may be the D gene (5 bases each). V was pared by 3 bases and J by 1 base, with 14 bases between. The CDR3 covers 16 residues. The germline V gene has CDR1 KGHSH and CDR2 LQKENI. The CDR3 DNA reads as TGTGCCAGCTCACCGCGAGGGGCGGGTGGCACAGATACGCAGTATTTT. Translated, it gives CASSPRGAGGTDTQYF.

CDR3 sequence: CASRLAGGPQETQYF. In DNA, the CDR3 is TGTGCCTCACGACTAGCGGGGGGGCCCCAAGAGACCCAGTACTTC. The chain has TRBV3-1 (or the pseudogene TRBV3-2) and TRBJ2-5, with 14 bases aligning to TRBD2. Germline CDR1 LGHDT, CDR2 YNNKEL (reference sequence). This CDR3 has 15 amino acids. J lost 1 base, V lost 11 bases, and 6 bases had no gene match.

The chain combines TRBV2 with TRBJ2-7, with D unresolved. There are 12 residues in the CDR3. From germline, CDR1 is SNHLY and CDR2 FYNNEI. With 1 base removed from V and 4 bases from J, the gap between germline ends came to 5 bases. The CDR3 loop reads CASSEGGYEQYV. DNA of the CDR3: TGTGCCAGCAGTGAAGGGGGATACGAGCAGTACGTC.

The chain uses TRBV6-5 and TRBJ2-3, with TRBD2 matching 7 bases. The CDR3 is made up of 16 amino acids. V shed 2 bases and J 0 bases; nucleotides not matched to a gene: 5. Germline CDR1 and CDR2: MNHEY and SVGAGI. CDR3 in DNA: TGTGCCAGCAGTTACCACGGGGGGTTAAGCACAGATACGCAGTATTTT. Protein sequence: CASSYHGGLSTDTQYF.

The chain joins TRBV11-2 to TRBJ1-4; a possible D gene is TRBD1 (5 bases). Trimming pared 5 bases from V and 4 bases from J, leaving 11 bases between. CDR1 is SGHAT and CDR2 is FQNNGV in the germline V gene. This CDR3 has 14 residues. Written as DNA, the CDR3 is TGTGCCAGCAGCCCCGGTGGGGGTAATGAAAAACTGTTTTTT. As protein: CASSPGGGNEKLFF.

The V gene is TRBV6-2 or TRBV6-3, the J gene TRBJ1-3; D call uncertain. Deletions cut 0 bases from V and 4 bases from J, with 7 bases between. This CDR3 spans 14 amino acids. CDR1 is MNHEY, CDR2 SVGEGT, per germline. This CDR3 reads CASSYSMAGNTIYF. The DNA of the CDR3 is TGTGCCAGCAGTTACTCGATGGCGGGAAACACCATATATTTT.

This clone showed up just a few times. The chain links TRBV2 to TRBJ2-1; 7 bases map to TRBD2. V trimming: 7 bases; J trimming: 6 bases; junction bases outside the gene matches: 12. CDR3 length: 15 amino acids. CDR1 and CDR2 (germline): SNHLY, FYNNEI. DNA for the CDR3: TGTGCCAGCATGGAAGGGAGGGCAATGGGCAATGAGCAGTTCTTC. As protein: CASMEGRAMGNEQFF.

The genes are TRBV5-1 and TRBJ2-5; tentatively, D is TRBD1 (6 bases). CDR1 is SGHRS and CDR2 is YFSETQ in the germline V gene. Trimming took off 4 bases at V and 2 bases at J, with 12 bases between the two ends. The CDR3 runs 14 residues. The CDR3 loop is CASSRDKEQETQYF. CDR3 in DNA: TGCGCCAGCAGCCGGGACAAGGAGCAAGAGACCCAGTACTTC.

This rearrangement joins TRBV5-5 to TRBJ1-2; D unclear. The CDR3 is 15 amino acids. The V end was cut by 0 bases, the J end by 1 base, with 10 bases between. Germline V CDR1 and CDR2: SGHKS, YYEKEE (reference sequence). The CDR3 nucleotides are TGTGCCAGCAGCTTGGAAGGCCGGAATAACTATGGCTACACCTTC. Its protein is CASSLEGRNNYGYTF.

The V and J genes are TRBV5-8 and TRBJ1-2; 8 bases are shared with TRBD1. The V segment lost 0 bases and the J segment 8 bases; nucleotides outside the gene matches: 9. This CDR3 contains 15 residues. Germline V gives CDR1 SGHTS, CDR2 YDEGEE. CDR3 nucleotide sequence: TGTGCCAGCAGCTTGGGGGGCCAGGGGGCGCCAGGCTACACCTTC. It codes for CASSLGGQGAPGYTF.

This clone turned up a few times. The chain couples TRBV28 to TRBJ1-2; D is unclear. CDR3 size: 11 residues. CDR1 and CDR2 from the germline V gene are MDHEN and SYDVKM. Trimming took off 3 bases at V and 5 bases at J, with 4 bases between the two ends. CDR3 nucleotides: TGTGCCAGCAGTTTGAGGTATGGCTACACCTTC. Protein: CASSLRYGYTF.

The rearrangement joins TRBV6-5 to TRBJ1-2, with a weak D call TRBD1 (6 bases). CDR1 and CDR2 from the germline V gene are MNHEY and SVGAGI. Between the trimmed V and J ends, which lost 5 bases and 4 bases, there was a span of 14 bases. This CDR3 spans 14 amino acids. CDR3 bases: TGTGCCAGCAGTCCGTCCAGGGGCGGCTATGGCTACACCTTC. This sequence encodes CASSPSRGGYGYTF.

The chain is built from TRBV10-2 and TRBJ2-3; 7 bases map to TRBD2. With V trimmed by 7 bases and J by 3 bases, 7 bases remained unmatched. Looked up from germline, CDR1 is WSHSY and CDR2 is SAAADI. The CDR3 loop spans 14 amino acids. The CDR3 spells CASIQAGYTDTQYF. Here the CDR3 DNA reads TGCGCCAGCATACAAGCGGGGTATACAGATACGCAGTATTTT.

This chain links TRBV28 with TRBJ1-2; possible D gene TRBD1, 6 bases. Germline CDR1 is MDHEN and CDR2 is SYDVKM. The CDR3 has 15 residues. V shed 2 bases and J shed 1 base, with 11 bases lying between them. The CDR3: CASSLPQGNNYGYTF. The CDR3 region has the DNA TGTGCCAGCAGTTTACCCCAGGGGAATAACTATGGCTACACCTTC.

The CDR3 DNA reads as TGTGCCAGCAGCAAGCAGGGGGGGAGAATACGCAATCAGCCCCAGCATTTT. Its translation is CASSKQGGRIRNQPQHF. This rearrangement joins TRBV21-1 to TRBJ1-5. TRBV21-1 is a listed pseudogene. The CDR3 covers 17 residues.

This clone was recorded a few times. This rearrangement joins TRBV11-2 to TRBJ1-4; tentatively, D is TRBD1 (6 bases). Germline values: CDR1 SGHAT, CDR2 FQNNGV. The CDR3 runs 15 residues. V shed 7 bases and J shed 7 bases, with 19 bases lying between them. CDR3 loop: CASTQQGLVFEKLFF. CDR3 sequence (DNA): TGTGCCAGCACCCAACAGGGTCTCGTCTTTGAAAAACTGTTTTTT.

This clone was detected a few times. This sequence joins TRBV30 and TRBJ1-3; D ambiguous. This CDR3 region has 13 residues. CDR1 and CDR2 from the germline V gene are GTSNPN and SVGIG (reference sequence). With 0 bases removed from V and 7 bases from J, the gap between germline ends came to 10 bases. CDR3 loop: CAWSVLRGNTIYF. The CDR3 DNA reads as TGTGCCTGGAGTGTACTCCGTGGGAACACCATATATTTT. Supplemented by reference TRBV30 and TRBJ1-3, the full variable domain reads SQTIHQWPATLVQPVGSPLSLECTVEGTSNPNLYWYRQAAGRGLQLLFYSVGIGQISSEVPQNLSASRPQDRQFILSSKKLLLSDSGFYLCAWSVLRGNTIYFGEGSWLTVV.

The CDR3 DNA is TGCGCCAGCAGCCCCGGTGAGAGCAGTTCACCCCTCCACTTT. Protein: CASSPGESSSPLHF. V is TRBV5-1 and J is TRBJ1-6, with unresolved D. CDR1 and CDR2 from the germline V gene are SGHRS and YFSETQ. Trimming left V 4 bases short and J 9 bases short, with 14 bases between. This CDR3 is built from 14 residues. The full variable domain, its missing parts supplied by reference TRBV5-1 and TRBJ1-6, is KAGVTQTPRYLIKTRGQQVTLSCSPISGHRSVSWYQQTPGQGLQFLFEYFSETQRNKGNFPGRFSGRQFSNSRSEMNVSTLELGDSALYLCASSPGESSSPLHFGNGTRLTVT.

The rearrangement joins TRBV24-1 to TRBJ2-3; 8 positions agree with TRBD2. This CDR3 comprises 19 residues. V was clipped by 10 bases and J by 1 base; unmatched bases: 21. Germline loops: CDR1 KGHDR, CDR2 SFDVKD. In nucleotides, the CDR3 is TGTGCCACACGGGAGGGCAGGGGATCTAGCGGCCTGGGCACAGATACGCAGTATTTT. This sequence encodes CATREGRGSSGLGTDTQYF.

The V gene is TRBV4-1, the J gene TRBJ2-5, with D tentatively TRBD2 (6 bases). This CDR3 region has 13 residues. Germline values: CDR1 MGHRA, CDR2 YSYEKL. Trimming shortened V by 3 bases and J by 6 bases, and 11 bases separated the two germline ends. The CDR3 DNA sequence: TGCGCCAGCAGCCAGGACTATGTAAAGACCCAGTACTTC. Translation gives CASSQDYVKTQYF.